This TCR beta chain was sequenced for a study of CD8+ T cells in alopecia areata. General study results and limits: Compared with normal scalp, lesional scalp had higher clonality and more expanded CD8+ clones.

RNA, once extracted, was reverse transcribed into cDNA for use as the sequencing template. Profiling relied on immunoSEQ multiplex PCR, and the TCRdb table lists in-frame clones only, not all of them. The sample lists under 150,000 clones; 45% to 50% were seen once. The length of the CDR3 is 15 residues. In germline, CDR1 is SGHDN, CDR2 FVKESK. With V trimmed by 4 bases and J by 8 bases, 6 bases remained unmatched. By share of the sample, this clone is medium-sized. The antigen is not known. Peripheral blood samples and lesional scalp punch biopsies were obtained from alopecia areata patients. The receptor comes from a human donor with alopecia areata. The chain has TRBV14 and TRBJ2-1; 12 positions match TRBD2. Input material: NKG2D-low CD8+ T cells sorted from blood. CDR3: CASSPTSGRIDEQFF. In nucleotides, the CDR3 is TGTGCCAGCAGCCCCACTAGCGGGAGGATCGATGAGCAGTTCTTC.